This T cell receptor beta chain originates from a study of shared clonotypes between healthy human individuals. Study results and caveats: In general, naive subsets displayed greater estimated richness than memory subsets did. Relative to clonotypes present in all four donors, those not shared had lower generation probabilities.

This clone was seen only once. The antigen is unknown. Assay execution proceeded at the deep level. Splitting of each subset's genomic DNA was done evenly across several immunoSEQ plates. Some clones are missing from TCRdb's copy, which holds only in-frame ones; the method was immunoSEQ multiplex PCR. The table shows about 640,000 clones, with 60% to 80% occurring only once. Germline V gene lookup returns CDR1 LGHNA and CDR2 YNFKEQ. The CDR3 has 15 amino acids. The junction had 8 bases not matched to a gene; V was cut back by 1 base and J by 7 bases. Input material: memory CD4+ T cells sorted from blood. Subset defined: CD45RA-negative fraction. The chain employs TRBV4-2 and TRBJ2-7; 9 bases map to TRBD1. The origin of this receptor is a woman younger than 45 in good health. CDR3 in amino acids: CASSQAGTGFLEQYF. CDR3 DNA sequence: TGTGCCAGCAGCCAAGCCGGGACAGGGTTTCTTGAGCAGTACTTC.